Listed below are T cell receptor beta chains from one sample, sequenced in a study of blood T cells in healthy people across ages. One entry per CDR3 protein results from TCRdb running MiXCR on the 5' RACE reads. Here the sample spans fewer than 2 million distinct CDR3 sequences, about two fifths being singletons. Sequencing was done on a sample of blood. The origin of the receptors is a human donor in good health. Each CDR3 is given with its conserved first and last residue.

V gene	J gene	CDR3 protein
TRBV20-1	TRBJ2-3	CSARAGTSGGLDTQYF
TRBV7-2	TRBJ2-1	CASSFVRGPYNEQFF
TRBV28	TRBJ2-6	CASSPREGSGANVLTF
TRBV12-3/TRBV12-4	TRBJ2-3	CASSPPGGRNTQYF
TRBV12-3/TRBV12-4	TRBJ1-5	CASSPSASNQPQHF
TRBV2	TRBJ2-1	CASSEVWDRGNEQFF
TRBV28	TRBJ2-1	CASSLTVVRHEQFF
TRBV11-2	TRBJ1-1	CASSYGQWLNAEAFF
TRBV10-2	TRBJ2-5	CASSETSGGQETQYF
TRBV5-1	TRBJ2-3	CASSRDRGISDTQYF
TRBV7-2	TRBJ2-5	CASSLVSSQETQYF
TRBV29-1	TRBJ2-7	CSVGTGSPFEQYF
TRBV29-1	TRBJ1-2	CSVEDLDRDRGYGYTF
TRBV20-1	TRBJ2-1	CSASIAGGLDNEQFF
TRBV10-3	TRBJ1-4	CAISDYGGYNEKLFF
TRBV5-6	TRBJ1-5	CASSWGRGAQPQHF
TRBV12-3/TRBV12-4	TRBJ1-4	CASTPPNATNEKLFF
TRBV11-3	TRBJ2-1	CASSLQRGDSVHNEQFF
TRBV20-1	TRBJ2-7	CSARDAGLSSYEQYF
TRBV10-3	TRBJ1-2	CAISETTTRLYGYTF
TRBV7-9	TRBJ1-2	CASSLELAGLYGYTF
TRBV30	TRBJ1-5	CAWSSRGNQPQHF
TRBV4-3	TRBJ2-1	CASSQVSAASYEEFF
TRBV6-8	TRBJ2-4	CASSWASEQYF
TRBV6-5	TRBJ1-4	CASSRQGAEKLFF
TRBV10-3	TRBJ2-7	CATSETQDSYEQYF
TRBV12-5	TRBJ2-3	CASGLGQGRTDTQYF